This T cell receptor (beta chain) derives from a study of OX40 agonist ivuxolimab in advanced cancers. Study context: Cancers in dose escalation were hepatocellular, melanoma, renal cell and head and neck. Prior anti-PD-1, anti-PD-L1 or anti-CTLA-4 therapy did not bar entry, and roughly 40% had some. Three partial responders included one hepatocellular carcinoma patient and two cutaneous melanoma patients.

Here immunoSEQ multiplex PCR was the method, and the copy in TCRdb shows in-frame clones only, minus some. The data contain about 13,000 clones, around 80% of them seen just once; the ten biggest clones take up 36%. Blood sampling took place at baseline, cycle 4 day 1, and cycle 7 day 1. This material consisted of CD4+ or CD8+ T cells sorted from blood, taken in a trial of the OX40 agonist ivuxolimab. This clonotype originated in an adult with an advanced solid tumor such as melanoma, head and neck, liver or kidney cancer.

CDR3 DNA: TGTGCCAGCAGCCGTTCGGAGACAGGGGCCTACGAGCAGTACTTC. Translating gives CASSRSETGAYEQYF. The chain links TRBV2 to TRBJ2-7, with 8 bases aligning to TRBD1. After removal of 6 bases from V and 2 bases from J, the junction contained 9 bases not matched to a gene. The CDR3 loop spans 15 amino acids. Germline values: CDR1 SNHLY, CDR2 FYNNEI.